These 8 T cell receptor beta chains came from one sample sequenced in a study of control samples from healthy donors and cancer patients (dated by TCRdb to the early 2020s). The library relied on the immunoSEQ multiplex PCR assay. In TCRdb, the immuneACCESS table is reduced to in-frame sequences with V and J assigned. These tables do not hold every clone; where another copy was compared, an unresolved V gene accounts for under half, and the others remain unexplained. The sample table holds approximately 170,000 clones, of which 90% to 95% were seen once. The ten largest account for about 1.6% of the sample. The sequenced sample consisted of blood. The origin of the receptors is a woman aged 30 to 39 in good health.

The chain couples TRBV9 to TRBJ1-4; the D gene is possibly TRBD1 (6 bases). Germline CDR1 and CDR2: SGDLS and YYNGEE. The V end was cut by 4 bases, the J end by 2 bases, with 9 bases between. The CDR3 extends over 14 amino acids. The CDR3 DNA is TGTGCCAGCAGCTGGGGGGCTACTAATGAAAAACTGTTTTTT. Protein sequence: CASSWGATNEKLFF. Full variable domain (rest looked up from reference TRBV9 and TRBJ1-4): DSGVTQTPKHLITATGQRVTLRCSPRSGDLSVYWYQQSLDQGLQFLIQYYNGEERAKGNILERFSAQQFPDLHSELNLSSLELGDSALYFCASSWGATNEKLFFGSGTQLSVL.

The chain recombines TRBV28 with TRBJ1-4; 10 bases map to TRBD1. This CDR3 is 15 amino acids long. From germline, CDR1 is MDHEN and CDR2 SYDVKM. V dropped 6 bases and J dropped 7; count of bases not matched to a gene: 8. CDR3 loop: CASRWTGGKTEKLFF. In nucleotides, the CDR3 is TGTGCCAGCAGATGGACAGGGGGGAAAACTGAAAAACTGTTTTTT.

The V and J genes are TRBV6-6 and TRBJ1-2; 7 nucleotides match TRBD1. V trimming: 2 bases; J trimming: 2 bases; junction bases outside the gene matches: 2. The germline CDR1 and CDR2 sequences are MNHNY and SVGAGI (reference sequence). The CDR3 extends over 14 amino acids. CDR3 in amino acids: CASSYGQANYGYTF. For the CDR3, the DNA is TGTGCCAGCAGTTACGGACAGGCCAACTATGGCTACACCTTC.

This rearrangement joins TRBV28 to TRBJ1-1; D is possibly TRBD1 (5 bases). From germline, CDR1 is MDHEN and CDR2 SYDVKM. Trimming took off 5 bases at V and 3 bases at J, with 13 bases between the two ends. This CDR3 is built from 14 residues. The CDR3 nucleotides read TGTGCCAGCAGTACGGGGCTTTATGACACTGAAGCTTTCTTT. Translation: CASSTGLYDTEAFF. The full variable domain, in which reference TRBV28 and TRBJ1-1 provide the parts outside the CDR3, is DVKVTQSSRYLVKRTGEKVFLECVQDMDHENMFWYRQDPGLGLRLIYFSYDVKMKEKGDIPEGYSVSREKKERFSLILESASTNQTSMYLCASSTGLYDTEAFFGQGTRLTVV.

This sequence joins TRBV5-1 and TRBJ1-6; 9 bases fit TRBD1. J gave up 4 bases and V 4 bases, and 3 bases lay outside the gene matches. In germline, CDR1 is SGHRS, CDR2 YFSETQ. The CDR3 loop spans 15 amino acids. Here the CDR3 reads CASSRDRAYNSPLHF. In nucleotides, the CDR3 is TGCGCCAGCAGCAGGGACAGGGCGTATAATTCACCCCTCCACTTT.

The CDR3 DNA is TGTGCCAGCAGCTTAAGGGACAGGGGGCGAAACTATGGCTACACCTTC. This codes for CASSLRDRGRNYGYTF. The chain has TRBV11-3 and TRBJ1-2; TRBD1 matches 12 bases. The trim removed 2 bases at V and 2 bases at J, leaving 3 bases unmatched. The germline V gene encodes CDR1 SGHNT and CDR2 YENEEA. The CDR3 spans 16 residues.

The rearrangement links TRBV7-9 to TRBJ2-5; a possible D gene is TRBD1 (6 bases). The CDR3 consists of 14 residues. With 2 bases removed from V and 4 bases from J, the gap between germline ends came to 11 bases. Germline V lookup: CDR1 SEHNR, CDR2 FQNEAQ (reference sequence). CDR3 loop: CASSLLQGRETQYF. CDR3 nucleotide sequence: TGTGCCAGCAGCTTACTACAGGGCCGAGAGACCCAGTACTTC. Looking up the rest from reference TRBV7-9 and TRBJ2-5 gives the full variable domain: DTGVSQNPRHKITKRGQNVTFRCDPISEHNRLYWYRQTLGQGPEFLTYFQNEAQLEKSRLLSDRFSAERPKGSFSTLEIQRTEQGDSAMYLCASSLLQGRETQYFGPGTRLLVL.

This rearrangement joins TRBV6-5 to TRBJ2-5; D is unresolved. V lost 0 bases to trimming and J lost 2 bases, with 7 bases between them. CDR1 is MNHEY and CDR2 is SVGAGI in the germline V gene. There are 14 residues in the CDR3. This CDR3 is CASSYSQYQETQYF. CDR3 coding DNA: TGTGCCAGCAGTTACTCGCAATATCAAGAGACCCAGTACTTC.